The entry below gives a single T cell receptor beta chain sequence along with its context. These data originate in a study of shared clonotypes between healthy human individuals. Study-wide background: Per-donor plates numbered three CD4 naive, three CD4 memory, two CD8 naive and one CD8 memory.

This CDR3 contains 13 residues. V was shortened by 2 bases and J by 7 bases, with 10 bases between the two germline ends. Germline V gene sequence: CDR1 LNHNV, CDR2 YYDKDF (reference sequence). Each subset's genomic DNA was split evenly across several immunoSEQ plates. TCRdb's table, derived via immunoSEQ multiplex PCR, lists solely in-frame clones and lacks some. The repertoire has more than 1.2 million clones, approximately 98.5% of them found once; the top ten carry roughly 0.35%. Sequencing input: naive CD4+ T cells sorted from blood. Subset here: CD45RA+ positively selected. This clonotype was obtained from a man aged 25-40 years in good health. The chain uses TRBV15 and TRBJ2-3; no firm D call. The CDR3 DNA reads as TGTGCCACCAGCAGATCCCAATGGCATACGCAGTATTTT. It encodes CATSRSQWHTQYF. Filled out from reference TRBV15 and TRBJ2-3, the complete variable domain reads DAMVIQNPRYQVTQFGKPVTLSCSQTLNHNVMYWYQQKSSQAPKLLFHYYDKDFNNEADTPDNFQSRRPNTSFCFLDIRSPGLGDTAMYLCATSRSQWHTQYFGPGTRLTVL.